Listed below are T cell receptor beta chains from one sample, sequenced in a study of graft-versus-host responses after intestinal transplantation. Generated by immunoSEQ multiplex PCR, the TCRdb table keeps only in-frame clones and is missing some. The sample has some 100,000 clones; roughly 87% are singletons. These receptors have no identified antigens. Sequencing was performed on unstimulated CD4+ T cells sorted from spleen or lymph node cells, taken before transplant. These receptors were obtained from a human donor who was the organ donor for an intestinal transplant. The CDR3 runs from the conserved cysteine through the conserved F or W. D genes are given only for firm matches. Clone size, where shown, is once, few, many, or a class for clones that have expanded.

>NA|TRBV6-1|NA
CASSEEGSYNEQFF
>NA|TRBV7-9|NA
CASSVYNEQFF
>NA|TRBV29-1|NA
CSSGGAAHNEQFF
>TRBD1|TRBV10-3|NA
CAISDKGATGELFF
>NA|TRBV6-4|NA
CASSEGFSDTQYF
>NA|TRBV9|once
CASSEGGTNNSPLHF
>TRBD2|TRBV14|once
CASSQAGGTDTQYF
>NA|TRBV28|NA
CASTPTPGVVVTDTQYF
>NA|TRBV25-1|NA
CASSESRRGGDGYTF
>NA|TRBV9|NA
CASSAPGGRSYNEQFF
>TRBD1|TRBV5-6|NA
CASSLEGTGRTYGYTF
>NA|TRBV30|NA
CAWGARGGQGVGELFF
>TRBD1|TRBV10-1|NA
CASSEPSDRNTQYF
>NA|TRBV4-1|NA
CASSQNPSEGYGYTF
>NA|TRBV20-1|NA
CSQQGNYGYTF
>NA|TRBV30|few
CAWCAWQHPYEQYF
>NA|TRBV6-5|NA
CASSYSGVNEKLFF
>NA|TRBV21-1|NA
CASSDIELVSGTANTEAFF
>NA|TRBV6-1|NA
CASGPTGLTTGELFF
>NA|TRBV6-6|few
CASSQPSGGYTF
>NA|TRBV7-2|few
CASSFDGGQPQHF
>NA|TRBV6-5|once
CASSTSGEQYF
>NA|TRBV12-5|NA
CASGLRDGTEAFF
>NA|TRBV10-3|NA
CAISESGLIGNEQFF
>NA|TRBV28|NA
CASSLQGSYGYTF
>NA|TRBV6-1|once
CASTLGVSGANVLTF